Listed below are T cell receptor beta chains from one sample, sequenced in a study of blood T cell repertoires in COVID-19. Sequencing used immunoSEQ multiplex PCR; TCRdb keeps in-frame clones, though not all of them. The sample lists 250,000 or so clones, roughly 84% seen once, with about 7% in the top ten. The source material was PBMCs or T cells enriched from blood (not recorded which). The receptor set was obtained from a woman in her forties or fifties who had been exposed to COVID-19. Both conserved end residues are part of each CDR3. The D gene is left open where the match is weak. Expanded clones get a size class; other rows say once, few or many, or leave the size out.

TRBJ1-5 | - | TRBV28 | once | CASSLPLTAQHF | TGTGCCAGCAGTTTACCCCTCACTGCCCAGCATTTT
TRBJ1-3 | - | TRBV2 | - | CAFAPLVSGNTIYF | TGTGCCTTTGCCCCACTGGTCTCTGGAAACACCATATATTTT
TRBJ1-5 | - | TRBV28 | - | CASSLSGMGYNQPQHF | TGTGCCAGCAGTTTATCCGGGATGGGGTACAATCAGCCCCAGCATTTT
TRBJ2-7 | - | TRBV18 | - | CASSPMAANVLLGEQYF | TGTGCCAGCTCACCGATGGCCGCTAACGTACTCCTAGGAGAGCAGTACTTC
TRBJ1-5 | - | TRBV6-1 | - | CASSEAGRGNQPQHF | TGTGCCAGCAGTGAAGCCGGCAGGGGCAATCAGCCCCAGCATTTT
TRBJ2-1 | - | TRBV19 | once | CASSPRGRREQFF | TGTGCCAGTAGTCCCAGGGGACGGAGAGAGCAGTTCTTC
TRBJ1-1 | - | TRBV12-3/TRBV12-4 | once | CASSLTGTEAFF | TGTGCCAGCAGCCTAACAGGCACTGAAGCTTTCTTT
TRBJ1-1 | - | TRBV6-5 | - | CAAWGVGDTEAFF | TGTGCCGCCTGGGGGGTGGGGGACACTGAAGCTTTCTTT
TRBJ2-3 | - | TRBV4-3 | - | CASSQGRGSNTQYF | TGCGCCAGCAGCCAAGGTCGGGGGTCGAATACGCAGTATTTT
TRBJ1-1 | - | TRBV5-1 | few | CASSLGQFNTEAFF | TGCGCCAGCAGCTTGGGACAGTTCAACACTGAAGCTTTCTTT
TRBJ1-1 | - | TRBV25-1 | - | CASSEYLRQGETEAFF | TGTGCCAGCAGTGAATACTTAAGGCAGGGCGAGACTGAAGCTTTCTTT
TRBJ2-7 | TRBD2 | TRBV11-2 | - | CASSGTISYEQYF | TGTGCCAGCAGCGGGACTATATCCTACGAGCAGTACTTC
TRBJ2-7 | - | TRBV27 | - | CASSQAWGSSYEQYF | TGTGCCAGCAGTCAAGCTTGGGGCTCCTCCTACGAGCAGTACTTC
TRBJ1-5 | - | TRBV28 | few | CASSFPRPQPQHF | TGTGCCAGCAGTTTCCCCAGGCCCCAGCCCCAGCATTTT
TRBJ2-1 | - | TRBV15 | once | CATSRGRGYNEQFF | TGTGCCACCAGCAGGGGGAGGGGGTACAATGAGCAGTTCTTC
TRBJ1-1 | TRBD1 | TRBV3-1/TRBV3-2 | - | CASSQNRGQPEAFF | TGTGCCAGCAGCCAAAACAGGGGGCAGCCTGAAGCTTTCTTT
TRBJ1-5 | - | TRBV7-2 | - | CASSPLPGGNQPQHF | TGTGCCAGCAGCCCATTGCCCGGGGGCAATCAGCCCCAGCATTTT
TRBJ2-3 | TRBD2 | TRBV4-2 | - | CASSLGTSGGAEDTQYF | TGTGCCAGCAGCCTCGGGACTAGCGGGGGGGCCGAAGATACGCAGTATTTT
TRBJ2-7 | - | TRBV11-2 | once | CASSLELGLPFYEQYF | TGTGCCAGCAGCTTAGAATTGGGGCTCCCCTTCTACGAGCAGTACTTC
TRBJ2-2 | TRBD1 | TRBV2 | - | CASSDRGQRELFF | TGTGCCAGCAGCGACAGGGGGCAGAGGGAGCTGTTTTTT
TRBJ1-2 | - | TRBV12-5 | - | CASVQDTTNYGYTF | TGTGCTAGTGTCCAGGACACAACTAACTATGGCTACACCTTC
TRBJ2-3 | - | TRBV30 | once | CAWKEPGNTDTQYF | TGTGCCTGGAAAGAACCTGGCAATACAGATACGCAGTATTTT
TRBJ1-4 | - | TRBV7-2 | - | CASSLVPYSGKLFF | TGTGCCAGCAGCTTAGTACCATATAGTGGAAAACTGTTTTTT
TRBJ2-1 | TRBD1 | TRBV5-6 | - | CASSWTGDYNEQFF | TGTGCCAGCAGCTGGACAGGGGACTACAATGAGCAGTTCTTC
TRBJ2-3 | - | TRBV21-1 | once | CADPLEGTGCTDTQYF | TGTGCCGACCCCCTAGAGGGGACAGGGTGCACAGATACGCAGTATTTT
TRBJ1-5 | - | TRBV18 | - | CASSPRARGSYQPQHF | TGTGCCAGCTCACCACGGGCCAGGGGATCCTATCAGCCCCAGCATTTT
TRBJ2-2 | TRBD1 | TRBV19 | - | CASSIGTGTGELFF | TGTGCCAGTAGTATTGGGACAGGGACCGGGGAGCTGTTTTTT
TRBJ1-1 | - | TRBV12-3/TRBV12-4 | - | CASSLDDTEAFF | TGTGCCAGCAGTTTAGACGACACGGAAGCTTTCTTT
TRBJ1-2 | - | TRBV28 | - | CASSGDGYTF | TGTGCCAGCAGCGGAGATGGCTACACCTTC
TRBJ2-3 | TRBD2 | TRBV7-8 | - | CASSADFSGEGTDTQYF | TGTGCCAGCAGCGCGGACTTCAGCGGGGAAGGGACAGATACGCAGTATTTT
TRBJ1-5 | - | TRBV6-2/TRBV6-3 | few | CASSYRGSQPQHF | TGTGCCAGCAGTTACAGGGGCAGCCAGCCCCAGCATTTT
TRBJ1-6 | - | TRBV2 | - | CASDPGGGDSPLHF | TGTGCCAGCGATCCGGGAGGGGGTGATTCACCCCTCCACTTT
TRBJ2-4 | TRBD2 | TRBV5-4 | - | CASSSRLAGGLGDIQYF | TGTGCCAGCAGCTCACGACTAGCGGGGGGCCTGGGGGACATTCAGTACTTC
TRBJ1-1 | TRBD1 | TRBV11-2 | - | CASSVTGGMNTEAFF | TGTGCCAGCAGCGTCACAGGGGGAATGAACACTGAAGCTTTCTTT
TRBJ2-3 | TRBD2 | TRBV7-9 | - | CASSSSGLAGGRTDTQYF | TGTGCCAGCAGTTCCTCGGGACTAGCGGGGGGACGCACAGATACGCAGTATTTT
TRBJ2-5 | TRBD2 | TRBV27 | - | CASSPWTSGEETQYF | TGTGCCAGCAGTCCCTGGACTAGCGGGGAAGAGACCCAGTACTTC
TRBJ2-3 | TRBD2 | TRBV7-9 | few | CASSRNRLAGDVDTQYF | TGTGCCAGCAGCCGTAACCGACTAGCGGGGGACGTGGATACGCAGTATTTT
TRBJ2-1 | - | TRBV5-4 | once | CASSQPGGHEQFF | TGTGCCAGCAGCCAACCGGGGGGCCATGAGCAGTTCTTC
TRBJ1-2 | TRBD1 | TRBV24-1 | - | CATSDPDRGYGYTF | TGTGCCACCAGTGACCCGGACAGGGGCTATGGCTACACCTTC
TRBJ2-7 | - | TRBV5-1 | - | CASSLAAGVSDEQYF | TGCGCCAGCAGCTTGGCGGCAGGGGTTAGCGACGAGCAGTACTTC
TRBJ1-3 | TRBD1 | TRBV7-8 | - | CASSFPGTGGSGNTIYF | TGTGCCAGCAGCTTTCCCGGGACAGGGGGGTCGGGAAACACCATATATTTT
TRBJ1-2 | TRBD1 | TRBV19 | once | CASSMRATGQGYTF | TGTGCCAGTAGTATGCGGGCGACAGGGCAGGGCTACACCTTC
TRBJ2-7 | - | TRBV11-3 | - | CASSSGHAYEQYF | TGTGCCAGCAGCTCGGGACATGCCTACGAGCAGTACTTC
TRBJ2-5 | - | TRBV2 | - | CALRWGSQETQYF | TGTGCCTTACGATGGGGCTCACAAGAGACCCAGTACTTC
TRBJ2-3 | - | TRBV3-1/TRBV3-2 | - | CASSQHTDTQYF | TGTGCCAGCAGCCAACACACAGATACGCAGTATTTT
TRBJ2-2 | TRBD2 | TRBV18 | once | CASSFTSGGPNTGELFF | TGTGCCAGCTCATTCACTAGCGGGGGACCCAACACCGGGGAGCTGTTTTTT
TRBJ1-1 | TRBD1 | TRBV10-3 | - | CAISLTGAEAFF | TGTGCCATCAGCCTTACAGGGGCTGAAGCTTTCTTT
TRBJ1-1 | - | TRBV5-6 | once | CASSLGLNFRSTEAFF | TGTGCCAGCAGCTTGGGTTTGAATTTTAGGAGCACTGAAGCTTTCTTT
TRBJ2-1 | TRBD2 | TRBV7-2 | once | CASSFSGGGYNEQFF | TGTGCCAGCAGCTTCTCGGGGGGAGGGTACAATGAGCAGTTCTTC
TRBJ2-2 | - | TRBV5-6 | - | CASSLGQRAANTGELFF | TGTGCCAGCAGCTTGGGACAGCGAGCCGCGAACACCGGGGAGCTGTTTTTT
TRBJ2-1 | - | TRBV28 | - | CASRGTYNEQFF | TGTGCCAGCAGGGGGACTTACAATGAGCAGTTCTTC
TRBJ2-7 | TRBD1 | TRBV9 | many | CASSPGRGQGPYEQYF | TGTGCCAGCTCCCCAGGACGGGGACAGGGTCCCTACGAGCAGTACTTC
TRBJ1-2 | TRBD1 | TRBV6-5 | - | CASSYSTGEANYGYTF | TGTGCCAGCAGTTACTCGACAGGGGAAGCTAACTATGGCTACACCTTC
TRBJ1-3 | - | TRBV11-2 | - | CASSPHWGWGEDGNTIYF | TGTGCCAGCAGCCCCCATTGGGGGTGGGGGGAAGATGGAAACACCATATATTTT
TRBJ2-7 | - | TRBV20-1 | - | CSAPETYEQYF | TGCAGTGCGCCCGAAACTTACGAGCAGTACTTC
TRBJ1-1 | - | TRBV3-1/TRBV3-2 | - | CASSQEAAISKAFF | TGTGCCAGCAGCCAAGAGGCGGCTATAAGTAAAGCTTTCTTT
TRBJ2-3 | TRBD1 | TRBV7-8 | - | CASSRGQGYTDTQYF | TGTGCCAGCAGTCGTGGACAGGGTTACACAGATACGCAGTATTTT
TRBJ2-5 | TRBD2 | TRBV3-1/TRBV3-2 | - | CASSQGLASGAQYF | TGTGCCAGCAGCCAAGGACTAGCCTCTGGGGCCCAGTACTTC
TRBJ1-1 | TRBD1 | TRBV5-4 | - | CASSKPRDRGVTEAFF | TGTGCCAGCAGCAAACCTAGGGACAGGGGAGTCACTGAAGCTTTCTTT
TRBJ1-1 | TRBD1 | TRBV28 | - | CASSVQGGGTEAFF | TGTGCCAGCAGTGTACAGGGGGGGGGCACTGAAGCTTTCTTT